This entry describes one T cell receptor (beta chain). Its antigen is currently unknown. This record belongs to a study of shared clonotypes between healthy human individuals. Regarding the study as a whole: Clonotypes shared by all four donors outscored non-shared clonotypes in generation probability.

The method was immunoSEQ multiplex PCR; TCRdb's version includes in-frame clones alone and lacks a portion of them. The profile shows fewer than 130,000 clones, 65% to 75% of them singletons. The germline gives CDR1 SNHLY, CDR2 FYNNEI. The CDR3 consists of 17 residues. The V and J ends lost 9 bases and 4 bases, in that order; junction bases with no gene match: 15. The rearrangement links TRBV2 to TRBJ2-2; 9 bases line up with TRBD1. Sequencing input: memory CD8+ T cells sorted from blood. Stated subset: CD45RO+ cells pooled with CCR7-negative TemRA cells. The source of this sequence is a woman aged 25 to 39 in good health. CDR3 sequence reads: CASRRDRDLWVTGELFF. The CDR3 region has the DNA TGTGCCAGTCGACGGGACAGGGACCTTTGGGTCACCGGGGAGCTGTTTTTT.